In this sample, the clone carrying this T cell receptor beta chain turned up a few times. Its antigen is not known. The time point: blood 4 weeks post-SBRT, at nephrectomy. Treatment defined: 15 Gy SBRT to primary tumor, nephrectomy 4 weeks later. Serial blood draws occurred at baseline and 2 and 4 weeks post-SBRT. This specimen belongs to a study of radiation and T cells in renal cell carcinoma. Clones were sequenced by immunoSEQ multiplex PCR, and TCRdb holds only the in-frame ones, with some missing. The data show roughly 92,000 clones, 84% seen once. V lost 8 bases to trimming and J lost 1 base, with 6 bases between them. CDR1 is SNHLY and CDR2 is FYNNEI in the germline V gene. CDR3 length equals 11 residues. Points from the study as a whole: No pretreatment tumor biopsies were available for baseline clonotypes. From baseline, blood top tumor clonotypes peaked at 2 weeks post-radiation.

This rearrangement joins TRBV2 to TRBJ2-7; D ambiguous. This TCR was sampled from a man aged 55 to 70 with renal cell carcinoma. The sample here was blood, taken from a patient whose treatment included radiotherapy and nephrectomy. CDR3 loop: CASLVSYEQYF. DNA of the CDR3: TGTGCCAGCTTGGTTTCCTACGAGCAGTACTTC.